The T cell receptor (beta chain) under discussion was sequenced for a study of T cell repertoires in cytomegalovirus infection. In the study overall: Indications came from public TCR beta signatures; they pointed to CMV infection and to a matching HLA type.

This clonotype was counted between two and nine times. TCRdb reprocessed the reads via MiXCR and lists one record per CDR3 protein. The data contain roughly 300,000 distinct CDR3 sequences, around 25% of them seen just once; the ten biggest clones take up approximately 13%. There are 16 residues in the CDR3. Germline trimming cut 5 bases from V and 5 bases from J; bases unmatched to any gene: 12. From germline, CDR1 is SGHAT and CDR2 FQNNGV. Material for sequencing was PBMCs. The chain has TRBV11-2 and TRBJ2-1, with TRBD2 matching over 7 bases. The origin of this receptor is a human donor in good health (CMV status not recorded). Some clones in this sample may be carry-over from other donors' samples. CDR3 bases: TGTGCCAGCAGCCGACTCCTCGGGGAGGGCCACAATGAGCAGTTCTTC. Translating gives CASSRLLGEGHNEQFF.